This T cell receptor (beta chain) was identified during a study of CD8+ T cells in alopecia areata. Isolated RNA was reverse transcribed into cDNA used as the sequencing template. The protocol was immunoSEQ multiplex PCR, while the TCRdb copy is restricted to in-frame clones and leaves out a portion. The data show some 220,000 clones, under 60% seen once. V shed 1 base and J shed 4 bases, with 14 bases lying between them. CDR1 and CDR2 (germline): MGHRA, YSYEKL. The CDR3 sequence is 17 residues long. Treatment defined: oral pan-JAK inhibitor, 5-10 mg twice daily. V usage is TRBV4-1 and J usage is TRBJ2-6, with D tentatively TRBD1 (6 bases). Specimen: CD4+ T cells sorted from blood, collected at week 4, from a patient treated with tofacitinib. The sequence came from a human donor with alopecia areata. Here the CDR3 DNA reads TGCGCCAGCAGCCAAGTGGCAGGGGCTGGAGGGGCCAACGTCCTGACTTTC. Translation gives CASSQVAGAGGANVLTF.